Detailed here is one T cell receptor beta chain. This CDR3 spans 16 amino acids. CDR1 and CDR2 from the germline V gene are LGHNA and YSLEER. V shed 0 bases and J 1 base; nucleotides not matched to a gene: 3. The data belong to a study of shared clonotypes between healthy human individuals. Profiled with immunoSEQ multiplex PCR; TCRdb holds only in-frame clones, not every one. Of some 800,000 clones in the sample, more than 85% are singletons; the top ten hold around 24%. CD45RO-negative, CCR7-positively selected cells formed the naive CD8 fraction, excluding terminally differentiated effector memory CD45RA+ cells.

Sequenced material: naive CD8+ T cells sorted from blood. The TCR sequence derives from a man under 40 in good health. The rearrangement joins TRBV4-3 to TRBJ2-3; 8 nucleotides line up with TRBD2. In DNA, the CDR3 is TGCGCCAGCAGCCAAGAAACTAGCGGAGGCACAGATACGCAGTATTTT. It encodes CASSQETSGGTDTQYF.